This TCR beta chain is drawn from a study of early T cells in non-severe SARS-CoV-2 infection. In the study overall: Investigators sequenced bulk RNA drawn from unsorted whole blood, and chains remained unpaired.

This CDR3 comprises 16 residues. V gave up 6 bases and J gave up 2 bases, with 20 bases separating them. This clonotype was counted only a few times. TCRdb fed the 5' RACE reads into MiXCR, producing one record per CDR3 protein. Of more than 85,000 distinct CDR3 sequences listed, approximately 17% are singletons. The receptor was isolated from an adult who was a healthcare worker with PCR-confirmed SARS-CoV-2 infection or an uninfected control (not recorded which). Sequencing input: whole blood. The chain is built from TRBV12-3 or TRBV12-4 and TRBJ2-7; D remains ambiguous. The DNA of the CDR3 is TGTGCCAGCAGCATCATCTCGTCGGGCAAAGCCTACGAGCAGTACTTC. It yields the protein CASSIISSGKAYEQYF.